The next 18 T cell receptor beta chains were all read from a single sample in a study of OX40 agonist ivuxolimab in advanced cancers. The assay was immunoSEQ multiplex PCR, and TCRdb's table has in-frame clones only and misses some. The table has tens of thousands of clones, 83% seen once. Specimen: CD4+ or CD8+ T cells sorted from blood, collected in a trial of the OX40 agonist ivuxolimab. These receptors all stem from an adult with an advanced solid tumor such as melanoma, head and neck, liver or kidney cancer.

This clone was counted a few times. V usage is TRBV4-1 and J usage is TRBJ1-2; 7 bases line up with TRBD1. CDR3 length: 13 residues. CDR1 and CDR2 (germline): MGHRA, YSYEKL. J was trimmed by 3 bases and V by 3 bases; bases with no gene match: 1. The CDR3 sequence is CASSQDRYYGYTF. DNA of the CDR3: TGCGCCAGCAGCCAGGACAGGTACTATGGCTACACCTTC.

This clone occurred a few times. The chain employs TRBV11-1 and TRBJ2-3; D tentatively fits TRBD1 or TRBD2 (7 bases each). Germline V gives CDR1 SGHAT, CDR2 FQDESV (reference sequence). V was shortened by 7 bases and J by 1 base, with 18 bases between the two germline ends. This CDR3 has 16 amino acids. CDR3 in amino acids: CASMPRGGLGTDTQYF. The DNA of the CDR3 is TGTGCCAGCATGCCCAGGGGGGGGCTCGGCACAGATACGCAGTATTTT. The full variable domain, with the rest looked up from reference TRBV11-1 and TRBJ2-3, is EAEVAQSPRYKITEKSQAVAFWCDPISGHATLYWYRQILGQGPELLVQFQDESVVDDSQLPKDRFSAERLKGVDSTLKIQPAELGDSAMYLCASMPRGGLGTDTQYFGPGTRLTVL.

The chain recombines TRBV4-2 with TRBJ2-3; D uncertain. Germline V gene data show CDR1 as LGHNA and CDR2 as YNFKEQ. The CDR3 length is 16 residues. Trimming took 0 bases from V and 0 from J, leaving 10 bases between them. In nucleotides, the CDR3 is TGTGCCAGCAGCCAAGATTATCGCCTTAGCACAGATACGCAGTATTTT. Protein product: CASSQDYRLSTDTQYF.

The rearrangement uses TRBV5-4 and TRBJ2-3, with 7 positions matching TRBD2. This CDR3 region has 17 residues. The V gene's germline CDR1 is SGHNT and CDR2 YYREEE (reference sequence). Trimming removed 6 bases from V and 0 bases from J; junction bases left unmatched: 13. CDR3 sequence (DNA): TGTGCCAGCACCCCGGGAGGAGTAGCGTTGAGCACAGATACGCAGTATTTT. Translating it yields CASTPGGVALSTDTQYF.

The chain carries TRBV5-4 and TRBJ1-1; D possibly corresponds to TRBD1 (6 bases). This CDR3 spans 16 amino acids. CDR1 and CDR2 from the germline V gene are SGHNT and YYREEE (reference sequence). V lost 0 bases and J 1 base, leaving 13 bases between the germline ends. This chain's CDR3 is CASSLGTVWENTEAFF. As DNA, the CDR3 is TGTGCCAGCAGCTTGGGGACAGTTTGGGAGAACACTGAAGCTTTCTTT. Full variable domain (rest looked up from reference TRBV5-4 and TRBJ1-1): ETGVTQSPTHLIKTRGQQVTLRCSSQSGHNTVSWYQQALGQGPQFIFQYYREEENGRGNFPPRFSGLQFPNYSSELNVNALELDDSALYLCASSLGTVWENTEAFFGQGTRLTVV.

The rearrangement uses TRBV6-5 and TRBJ1-2, with D perhaps matching TRBD1 (5 bases). Deletions cut 4 bases from V and 7 bases from J, with 13 bases between. Germline CDR1 and CDR2: MNHEY and SVGAGI. The CDR3 contains 13 residues. The CDR3 bases are TGTGCCAGCAGTTCCGGGGGGGGATTTGGCTACACCTTC. Protein: CASSSGGGFGYTF.

The rearrangement joins TRBV5-5 to TRBJ2-7, with 8 bases aligning to TRBD1. The CDR3 is 17 amino acids. Germline trimming cut 0 bases from V and 6 bases from J; bases unmatched to any gene: 14. Germline V gives CDR1 SGHKS, CDR2 YYEKEE (reference sequence). The CDR3 nucleotides read TGTGCCAGCAGCTTGGGACAGGGGAGGACGAATTGGGCCGAGCAGTACTTC. Translation gives CASSLGQGRTNWAEQYF.

The chain couples TRBV2 to TRBJ1-5, with D possibly being TRBD1 (5 bases). The CDR3 is 15 residues long. In germline, CDR1 is SNHLY, CDR2 FYNNEI. V was clipped by 1 base and J by 6 bases, with 13 bases between them. The CDR3 nucleotides read TGTGCCAGCAGTGAAGGTGGCAGGAGGGGTCAGCCCCAGCATTTT. Its protein product is CASSEGGRRGQPQHF.

The chain uses TRBV5-1 and TRBJ2-7; TRBD1 might be the D (5 bases). CDR1 is SGHRS and CDR2 is YFSETQ in the germline V gene. V lost 1 base and J 5 bases, leaving 7 bases between the germline ends. The CDR3 has 12 amino acids. DNA for the CDR3: TGCGCCAGCAGCTTGCCAGGGAACGAGCAGTACTTC. Translating gives CASSLPGNEQYF.

The J gene is TRBJ2-7, the V gene TRBV30; 7 bases are a match to TRBD2. The CDR3 length is 15 residues. V lost 7 bases, J lost 4 bases, and 16 bases stayed unmatched. CDR1 is GTSNPN, CDR2 SVGIG, per germline (reference sequence). CDR3 region: CASRGGSGGFYEQYF. CDR3 nucleotide sequence: TGTGCCTCCCGTGGGGGTTCGGGGGGATTTTACGAGCAGTACTTC.

This clone was seen only once. V gene TRBV11-2 combines with J gene TRBJ1-1; tentatively, D is TRBD1 (5 bases). The CDR3 consists of 15 residues. V lost 0 bases to trimming and J lost 4 bases, with 12 bases between them. Germline values: CDR1 SGHAT, CDR2 FQNNGV. For the CDR3, the DNA is TGTGCCAGCAGCTTAGACGGGGGGTCGGTCACTGAAGCTTTCTTT. This codes for CASSLDGGSVTEAFF.

The chain links TRBV4-2 to TRBJ2-2; D tentatively reads TRBD1 or TRBD2 (5 bases each). The CDR3 covers 15 residues. Trimming shortened V by 1 base and J by 5 bases, and 11 bases separated the two germline ends. CDR1 LGHNA and CDR2 YNFKEQ come from the germline V gene. The CDR3 DNA reads TGTGCCAGCAGCCAAGGGGCAGGGAGAACCGGGGAGCTGTTTTTT. It is translated as CASSQGAGRTGELFF.

The V gene is TRBV6-5, the J gene TRBJ2-3, with unresolved D. This CDR3 contains 12 residues. Germline lookup yields CDR1 MNHEY and CDR2 SVGAGI. V lost 6 bases to trimming and J lost 6 bases, with 10 bases between them. This chain's CDR3 is CASRQSLDTQYF. CDR3 nucleotide sequence: TGTGCCAGCAGGCAATCACTGGATACGCAGTATTTT.

The V gene is TRBV9, the J gene TRBJ1-2, with 7 bases lining up with TRBD1. Germline values: CDR1 SGDLS, CDR2 YYNGEE. This CDR3 is built from 14 residues. V was clipped by 0 bases and J by 5 bases; unmatched bases: 4. The CDR3 region has the DNA TGTGCCAGCAGCGTAGGAGCCAGGGGGTATGGCTACACCTTC. It codes for CASSVGARGYGYTF.

The rearrangement links TRBV7-2 to TRBJ2-7, with 9 bases matching TRBD2. Per the germline V gene, CDR1 is SGHTA and CDR2 is FQGNSA. V lost 5 bases, J lost 1 base, and 6 bases stayed unmatched. The CDR3 spans 15 residues. CDR3 sequence reads: CASSTTSGLSYEQYF. The CDR3 region has the DNA TGTGCCAGCAGCACGACTAGCGGACTTTCCTACGAGCAGTACTTC. The whole variable domain, remainder taken from reference TRBV7-2 and TRBJ2-7, is GAGVSQSPSNKVTEKGKDVELRCDPISGHTALYWYRQSLGQGLEFLIYFQGNSAPDKSGLPSDRFSAERTGGSVSTLTIQRTQQEDSAVYLCASSTTSGLSYEQYFGPGTRLTVT.

The CDR3 DNA follows: TGTGCCAGCAGGGGTTCTGGGGCCAACGTCCTGACTTTC. This translates into CASRGSGANVLTF. The chain recombines TRBV27 with TRBJ2-6, with D unresolved. CDR3 size: 13 residues. Germline V gene lookup returns CDR1 MNHEY and CDR2 SMNVEV (reference sequence). V was shortened by 6 bases and J by 1 base, with 4 bases between the two germline ends.

The V call is TRBV6-1, the J call TRBJ1-2, with D unresolved. V lost 3 bases and J 9 bases, leaving 11 bases between the germline ends. Germline V gene sequence: CDR1 MNHNS, CDR2 SASEGT. This CDR3 has 12 amino acids. CDR3 in amino acids: CASSDGLRSYTF. The CDR3 DNA reads as TGTGCCAGCAGTGACGGTCTCAGGAGCTACACCTTC.

The chain couples TRBV27 to TRBJ2-2, with 9 bases that match TRBD2. The CDR3 runs 15 residues. After removal of 7 bases from V and 5 bases from J, the junction contained 8 bases not matched to a gene. Germline values: CDR1 MNHEY, CDR2 SMNVEV (reference sequence). The CDR3 here is CASKSAGGATGELFF. The DNA of the CDR3 is TGTGCCAGCAAATCCGCGGGGGGGGCGACCGGGGAGCTGTTTTTT.